This T cell receptor (beta chain) was profiled in a study of T cells in Graves' hyperthyroidism and ophthalmopathy (dated by TCRdb to the late 2010s). Turning to the overall study: Peripheral blood was collected at initial diagnosis, before any treatment. To identify distinguishing TCR V-J signatures, a discovery cohort of some 100 patients was used, comprising 43 with Graves' ophthalmopathy and 57 with stable Graves' hyperthyroidism. An independent validation cohort of 18 to 20 hyperthyroidism patients and 17 patients who later progressed to ophthalmopathy tested prospective prediction of ophthalmopathy. The roughly 90 discovery patients were divided at random into training and test sets in a 7:3 ratio. Thyroid tissue and blood T-cell repertoires from several Graves' hyperthyroidism patients were also compared in the study. Following sampling, methimazole starting at 30 mg daily was given to hyperthyroidism patients, and high-dose intravenous methylprednisolone was given to ophthalmopathy patients. According to the paper, TCR Vbeta CDR3 sequencing was carried out on approximately 140 peripheral blood samples, which came from 40 to 45 ophthalmopathy, approximately 72 hyperthyroidism and around 17 progressor patients.

The investigation overall reported the following: No statistical method was used to fix the sample size in advance, and group allocation was not hidden from the investigators. Ophthalmopathy was separated from stable hyperthyroidism by a 13 V-J signature model, with about 86% sensitivity and 81% to 82% specificity obtained in cross-validation and 80%/75% obtained in testing. In validation, the model predicted progression to ophthalmopathy with around 71% sensitivity and less than 80% specificity, a median of 6.5 months before onset. Most expanded thyroid clonotypes (frequency above 0.001) were also found in blood, which suggests that blood repertoires may mirror thyroid immune responses.

Moderately to severely active disease, a Clinical Activity Score of at least 3, a NOSPECS grade of at least 4, and a duration under 3 months were present in ophthalmopathy patients. Patients with uncontrolled infections, other autoimmune diseases, pregnancy or lactation were excluded. Diagnoses were established on the basis of clinical symptoms, serum thyroxine and TRAb, thyroid ultrasound, and orbital computed tomography. PBMCs were isolated from 10 ml of fresh peripheral blood by Ficoll-Paque density gradient centrifugation. Total RNA was extracted using Trizol reagent, and RNA quality was assessed on an Agilent 2100 Bioanalyzer. TCR beta CDR3 regions were amplified from RNA transcripts. The first round of RT-PCR for the TCR CDR3 was performed with the HTBI primer set and the Qiagen OneStep RT-PCR kit. Libraries were constructed in a second round of multiplex PCR, after which size selection and purification were performed. The libraries were sequenced on an Illumina HiSeq2000 using paired-end 100 bp reads. Turning to the authors' computational methods: SOAPnuke was used to process the raw data, with reads discarded if the reads contained adapters or uncalled bases, had a mean Phred below 15, or lacked an exact constant-primer or identifier match. High-quality paired reads were merged using COPE v1.2.5, and each unique nucleotide sequence was defined as a clonotype. MiTCR v1.1 was used to align clonotypes to the IMGT TRBV, TRBD and TRBJ reference segments. The analysis included only V-J combinations with a frequency above 0.0001, which together covered about 99% of the repertoires. The TCS score was defined as the ratio of F50 (clonal expansion) to E x V (chaos), calculated using BLOSUM62-based TCRdist between CDR3 peptides within each V-J. Welch's t-statistics and random forest reduced roughly 500 V-J features to 10 to 15, which were used in a naive Bayes classifier (R e1071). The raw public data were reprocessed by TCRdb itself: fastp quality trimming at Q25, MiXCR clonotype calling, in-frame beta chains only. CDR3 protein duplicates are merged, each entry listing the most common genes and DNA. For this entry, the V and J calls and clone size follow TCRdb and not the study's own pipeline. Across this sample there are 620,000 or so distinct CDR3 sequences, with about 15% seen only once. The ten largest clones represent approximately 13% of the sample.

This clonotype was observed at least ten times. Which antigen it targets is not known. Per-base quality was not reported, and no clone a single base away is much larger than it. The source material was blood. This clonotype was sampled from a woman between 50 and 59 years old with Graves' ophthalmopathy.

The DNA sequence is given as TGTGCCAGCAGCTTAAAGGGGGACACTGAAGCTTTCTTT. Translated, this is CASSLKGDTEAFF. The chain was built from TRBV13 and TRBJ1-1, with a tentative D gene TRBD1 over 6 matching bases. CDR1 and CDR2 (PRHDT, FYEKMQ) derive from the germline V gene (reference sequence). Trimming costs V 2 bases and J 3 bases, and their ends lie 7 bases apart. Counted from cysteine to phenylalanine, this CDR3 has 13 amino acids. Only CDR3 DNA is held: 39 bases, read in frame from base 1.